This T cell receptor beta chain was obtained from a study of cytomegalovirus exposure and HLA in healthy donors. Study conclusions and caveats: TCR beta chain V- and J-gene trimming was linked, in a later analysis, to a missense variant in DCLRE1C. A later analysis, which compared TCR beta chains of equal frequency, found the HLA-associated ones more clonally expanded. Later analysis identified several of the most significant clusters that appeared linked to common viral pathogens.

The germline V gene has CDR1 LNHDA and CDR2 SQIVND (reference sequence). This CDR3 comprises 13 residues. This PCR relied on a set of 60 Vbeta primers and 13 Jbeta primers. The data were produced by immunoSEQ multiplex PCR, yet TCRdb's version contains in-frame clones alone and is incomplete. This table holds about 160,000 clones, over 65% found once. This clone was detected a few times. Its antigen is unidentified. Material for sequencing was PBMCs. The TCR was taken from a woman aged 40 to 50 in good health and CMV-seronegative. The chain carries TRBV19 and TRBJ2-5, with a weak D call TRBD1 (6 bases). The J call may be in error: the DNA end matches TRBJ2-7 better. The CDR3 bases are TGTGCCAGTAGTATCACAGGGTCTGGCGAGCAGTACTTC. Residues: CASSITGSGEQYF.